The present T cell receptor beta chain was sequenced within a study of vaccination and CD4 T cells after COVID-19. Trimming removed 0 bases at V and 2 bases at J, with 9 bases between. Per the germline V gene, CDR1 is MNHEY and CDR2 is SVGAGI. The CDR3 is made up of 15 amino acids. This sample's treatment: approximately 9-day PBMC culture with coronavirus spike peptide pools or control peptides (ViraFEST assay). This clonotype was counted between two and nine times. Its specificity is unknown. Once obtained from cultured CD4+ T cells, the DNA was sequenced using the Oncomine TCR Beta short-read assay. TCRdb re-called the PCR reads through MiXCR, storing one row per CDR3 protein. The sample gives 20,000 or so distinct CDR3 sequences, about two fifths of which show up once; about 18% is in the top ten.

The sequence came from a human donor who received a COVID-19 vaccine. The rearrangement links TRBV6-5 to TRBJ2-3; no reliable D call. Sequenced here: CD4+ T cells from blood, cultured in vitro, sampled before SARS-CoV-2 vaccination. DNA for the CDR3: TGTGCCAGCAGTTACTCTGCTTGGAACACAGATACGCAGTATTTT. Its protein is CASSYSAWNTDTQYF.